The 17 T cell receptor beta chains below all came from one sample that was sequenced in a study of regulatory T cells in long-lasting Graves disease. Arm-PCR of CDR3 regions with iRepertoire HTBI primers generated TCR beta libraries. TCRdb independently ran MiXCR on the multiplex PCR reads; one entry per CDR3 protein. In the table there are about 500,000 distinct CDR3 sequences, around 15% of which are singletons. Specified time point: newly diagnosed GD, antithyroid drugs for less than 3 months. Researchers made the TCR library from RNA that was extracted from PBMCs. This sample was shared with a second study, whose subject was T cells in Graves' hyperthyroidism and ophthalmopathy.

Material: peripheral blood mononuclear cells (PBMCs), obtained at new diagnosis, from a patient treated with antithyroid drugs. The source of these receptors is a man aged 35-49 years with Graves disease.

This clonotype was picked up many times. The DNA of the CDR3 is TGTGCCAGCAGCCCGACCCGCACAGATACGCAGTATTTT. This translates into CASSPTRTDTQYF. V and J are TRBV2 and TRBJ2-3; D gene ambiguous. Trimming stripped 6 bases from V and 1 base from J, with 8 bases between. The CDR3 has 13 amino acids. Germline V gene data show CDR1 as SNHLY and CDR2 as FYNNEI.

The chain links TRBV4-2 to TRBJ2-7; TRBD2 matches at 10 bases. The V gene's germline CDR1 is LGHNA and CDR2 YNFKEQ. The length of the CDR3 is 17 residues. V was clipped by 4 bases and J by 5 bases; unmatched bases: 14. CDR3 sequence: CASSPNIIAGGGHEQYF. The CDR3 coding sequence is TGTGCCAGCAGCCCAAACATAATAGCGGGAGGAGGTCACGAGCAGTACTTC.

This clonotype came up a few times. The chain has TRBV6-1 and TRBJ1-6, with D possibly matching TRBD1 (5 bases). This CDR3 contains 15 residues. Trimming cost V 8 bases and J 0 bases, with 11 bases left between them. Germline V gene lookup returns CDR1 MNHNS and CDR2 SASEGT. CDR3 coding DNA: TGTGCCAGCGGCTACAGGAGCTCCTATAATTCACCCCTCCACTTT. Its protein is CASGYRSSYNSPLHF.

The table lists this clonotype with many counts. V gene TRBV28 combines with J gene TRBJ1-1; 9 bases line up with TRBD1. Germline CDR1 is MDHEN and CDR2 is SYDVKM. Trimming took 9 bases from V and 0 from J; bases not matched to a gene: 2. The CDR3 has 13 amino acids. CDR3 sequence: CASRQGVNTEAFF. The CDR3 DNA is TGTGCCAGTAGACAGGGGGTGAACACTGAAGCTTTCTTT. Full variable domain (rest looked up from reference TRBV28 and TRBJ1-1): DVKVTQSSRYLVKRTGEKVFLECVQDMDHENMFWYRQDPGLGLRLIYFSYDVKMKEKGDIPEGYSVSREKKERFSLILESASTNQTSMYLCASRQGVNTEAFFGQGTRLTVV.

This clonotype turned up a few times. This CDR3 is CSANRVVQISSGANVLTF. The DNA of the CDR3 is TGCAGCGCTAACAGGGTAGTTCAGATTTCGAGTGGGGCCAACGTCCTGACTTTC. The chain combines TRBV29-1 with TRBJ2-6; tentative D call: TRBD1 (6 bases). The germline V gene has CDR1 SQVTM and CDR2 ANQGSEA. Trimming removed 7 bases from V and 3 bases from J, with 25 bases in between. CDR3 size: 18 residues. Full variable domain (remainder filled in from reference TRBV29-1 and TRBJ2-6): SAVISQKPSRDICQRGTSLTIQCQVDSQVTMMFWYRQQPGQSLTLIATANQGSEATYESGFVIDKFPISRPNLTFSTLTVSNMSPEDSSIYLCSANRVVQISSGANVLTFGAGSRLTVL.

This clonotype has more than one count but fewer than ten. This rearrangement joins TRBV6-1 to TRBJ2-7; 9 nucleotides align to TRBD2. The germline CDR1 and CDR2 sequences are MNHNS and SASEGT. V lost 6 bases, J lost 6 bases, and 9 bases stayed unmatched. The CDR3 has 14 residues. The CDR3 region is CASSPIAGAFEQYF. CDR3 DNA sequence: TGTGCCAGCAGCCCGATAGCGGGAGCGTTCGAGCAGTACTTC.

The table lists this clonotype with a few counts. The chain combines TRBV30 with TRBJ2-3; 11 nucleotides align to TRBD2. The germline V gene has CDR1 GTSNPN and CDR2 SVGIG (reference sequence). This CDR3 spans 14 amino acids. J was trimmed by 4 bases and V by 6 bases; bases with no gene match: 6. The CDR3 sequence is CACPLAGAPDTQYF. The CDR3 region has the DNA TGTGCCTGCCCACTAGCGGGAGCCCCAGATACGCAGTATTTT.

Ten or more counts support this clonotype. Here the CDR3 DNA reads TGTGCCAGCAGCCAAGAAAGGCGGCGGAACAATGAGCAGTTCTTC. Protein product: CASSQERRRNNEQFF. V is TRBV3-1 and J is TRBJ2-1, with D hard to call. This CDR3 has 15 residues. V lost 0 bases and J lost 5, with 11 bases in between. In germline, CDR1 is LGHDT, CDR2 YNNKEL (reference sequence).

This rearrangement joins TRBV7-2 to TRBJ2-7; weak D call: TRBD1 (5 bases). CDR3 length equals 12 residues. The germline CDR1 and CDR2 sequences are SGHTA and FQGNSA. Trimming shortened V by 3 bases and J by 5 bases, and 8 bases separated the two germline ends. The CDR3 bases are TGTGCCAGCAGCTTTAAAGGGGACGAGCAGTACTTC. It translates to CASSFKGDEQYF.

This clonotype was recorded at least ten times. The rearrangement links TRBV6-2 or TRBV6-3 to TRBJ2-1; TRBD1 matches 8 bases. The CDR3 spans 14 residues. The J segment lost 9 bases and the V segment lost 8 bases, leaving 12 bases of the junction unmatched. Per germline, CDR1 MNHEY and CDR2 SVGEGT. CDR3: CASFGQGLPREQFF. CDR3 coding DNA: TGTGCCAGCTTCGGACAGGGACTCCCCCGTGAGCAGTTCTTC.

In this sample, this clonotype turned up many times. This chain uses TRBV28 with TRBJ2-1, with TRBD2 matching 11 bases. V lost 3 bases and J lost 5; bases outside the gene matches: 12. This CDR3 is 18 amino acids long. CDR1 is MDHEN, CDR2 SYDVKM, per germline. For the CDR3, the DNA is TGTGCCAGCAGTTTCTTGACGACTAGCGGGGCCATAGACAATGAGCAGTTCTTC. Translation: CASSFLTTSGAIDNEQFF.

This clonotype was picked up a small number of times. The chain employs TRBV5-6 and TRBJ2-1; D is perhaps TRBD1 (5 bases). Trimming removed 2 bases at V and 8 bases at J, with 20 bases between. The CDR3 is 16 amino acids. CDR1 SGHDT and CDR2 YYEEEE come from the germline V gene. CDR3 DNA: TGTGCCAGCAGCTTCATCCGGCCCACAGGTGAGGATGAGCAGTTCTTC. Protein sequence: CASSFIRPTGEDEQFF. Filled out from reference TRBV5-6 and TRBJ2-1, the complete variable domain reads DAGVTQSPTHLIKTRGQQVTLRCSPKSGHDTVSWYQQALGQGPQFIFQYYEEEERQRGNFPDRFSGHQFPNYSSELNVNALLLGDSALYLCASSFIRPTGEDEQFFGPGTRLTVL.

The CDR3 coding sequence is TGTGCCAGCAGCCAGGGGGTAGGAGAGACCCAGTACTTC. This codes for CASSQGVGETQYF. This chain joins TRBV3-1 and TRBJ2-5; the D gene could be TRBD1 or TRBD2 (5 bases each). The CDR3 has 13 amino acids. The V gene's germline CDR1 is LGHDT and CDR2 YNNKEL (reference sequence). The V end was cut by 3 bases, the J end by 4 bases, with 9 bases between.

This clonotype was found many times. The V gene is TRBV28, the J gene TRBJ2-1, with 9 bases aligning to TRBD1. CDR3 length: 15 amino acids. Germline V gives CDR1 MDHEN, CDR2 SYDVKM. J lost 7 bases, V lost 6 bases, and 10 bases had no gene match. The CDR3 here is CASSSGDRGKNEQFF. The CDR3 bases are TGTGCCAGCAGCTCCGGCGACAGGGGGAAGAATGAGCAGTTCTTC.

This clonotype was seen at least ten times. The chain recombines TRBV6-1 with TRBJ2-7; D tentatively fits TRBD1 or TRBD2 (5 bases each). Germline loops: CDR1 MNHNS, CDR2 SASEGT. The CDR3 loop spans 13 amino acids. Trimming shortened V by 7 bases and J by 7 bases, and 17 bases separated the two germline ends. CDR3: CASNGATSREQYF. The CDR3 nucleotides are TGTGCCAGCAACGGGGCTACCTCCAGGGAGCAGTACTTC.

The chain carries TRBV20-1 and TRBJ2-1, with 13 positions matching TRBD2. Germline V lookup: CDR1 DFQATT, CDR2 SNEGSKA (reference sequence). The J segment lost 4 bases and the V segment lost 1 base, leaving 4 bases of the junction unmatched. The CDR3 has 16 residues. The DNA of the CDR3 is TGCAGTGCTAGAGCACTAGCGGGAGGGCTGTACAATGAGCAGTTCTTC. Its protein product is CSARALAGGLYNEQFF.

This clonotype was detected ten times or more. The rearrangement links TRBV20-1 to TRBJ2-1; D may be TRBD2 (6 bases). The V and J ends lost 0 bases and 1 base respectively, with 10 bases between them. In germline, CDR1 is DFQATT, CDR2 SNEGSKA (reference sequence). CDR3 size: 15 residues. CDR3 nucleotide sequence: TGCAGTGCTAGAGATTCGGGAGTGTCCTACAATGAGCAGTTCTTC. The encoded protein is CSARDSGVSYNEQFF.